The 13 T cell receptor beta chains presented below share a single source sample, sequenced in a study of pediatric ulcerative colitis. The protocol was immunoSEQ multiplex PCR, while the TCRdb copy is restricted to in-frame clones and leaves out a portion. The sample holds under 30,000 clones; about 67% are singletons and the top ten take 7.8%. During colonoscopy, one to two rectal pinch biopsies were collected. The specimen was gut tissue. These receptors all come from a boy between 10 and 17 years old with severe ulcerative colitis.

The rearrangement links TRBV7-9 to TRBJ2-3; D possibly corresponds to TRBD2 (5 bases). From germline, CDR1 is SEHNR and CDR2 FQNEAQ (reference sequence). V was trimmed by 3 bases and J by 8 bases, leaving 15 bases between them. This CDR3 spans 14 amino acids. The CDR3: CASSFPDWRSTQYF. CDR3 bases: TGTGCCAGCAGCTTCCCGGACTGGCGTTCTACGCAGTATTTT.

CDR3 protein: CAISDIGTGQETQYF. DNA of the CDR3: TGTGCCATCAGTGATATCGGGACAGGGCAGGAGACCCAGTACTTC. V gene TRBV10-3 combines with J gene TRBJ2-5; 9 positions match TRBD1. V gave up 3 bases and J gave up 5 bases; unmatched junction bases: 7. This CDR3 spans 15 amino acids. Germline CDR1 ENHRY, CDR2 SYGVKD.

There are a few counts of this clone. This sequence joins TRBV7-2 and TRBJ2-1, with 12 nucleotides matching TRBD2. The CDR3 contains 15 residues. V shed 3 bases and J 7 bases; nucleotides not matched to a gene: 4. The germline V gene has CDR1 SGHTA and CDR2 FQGNSA. CDR3 nucleotides: TGTGCCAGCAGCTTGCCTAGCGGGAGGGCTAATGAGCAGTTCTTC. It codes for CASSLPSGRANEQFF.

By frequency in the sample, this clone is medium-sized. V gene TRBV7-9 combines with J gene TRBJ2-3; TRBD2 is a possible D gene (5 bases). The length of the CDR3 is 14 residues. Trimming stripped 4 bases from V and 8 bases from J, with 16 bases between. The germline V gene encodes CDR1 SEHNR and CDR2 FQNEAQ (reference sequence). The CDR3 sequence is CASSYEVEGSTQYF. In DNA form, the CDR3 reads TGTGCCAGCAGCTATGAGGTAGAAGGGAGTACGCAGTATTTT.

This clone was detected once. The genes are TRBV10-3 and TRBJ2-3; TRBD2 is a possible D gene (6 bases). Germline V gives CDR1 ENHRY, CDR2 SYGVKD. The CDR3 runs to 15 residues. The ends were cut back, 3 bases at V and 3 bases at J, with 13 bases in the middle. CDR3 residues: CAISEAGQITDTQYF. As DNA, the CDR3 is TGTGCCATCAGTGAAGCGGGCCAAATAACAGATACGCAGTATTTT.

The V call is TRBV27, the J call TRBJ2-1; 10 positions agree with TRBD2. Germline values: CDR1 MNHEY, CDR2 SMNVEV (reference sequence). J was trimmed by 4 bases and V by 5 bases; bases with no gene match: 5. The CDR3 length is 15 residues. CDR3 nucleotides: TGTGCCAGCAGTCCCGGGACTAGCGCTTACAATGAGCAGTTCTTC. Amino acid sequence: CASSPGTSAYNEQFF.

Notes on this clone: Its ends do not fully match the called genes, so a read error is possible. The genes are TRBV5-6 and TRBJ2-3; D is perhaps TRBD2 (6 bases). This CDR3 is 12 amino acids long. Germline CDR1 is SGHDT and CDR2 is YYEEEE. CDR3 DNA sequence: TGTGCCAGCAGGTTGGTCGGGGAGGCGCAGTATTTT. Translated: CASRLVGEAQYF.

The chain has TRBV27 and TRBJ1-1; D perhaps matches TRBD1 (6 bases). Germline CDR1 is MNHEY and CDR2 is SMNVEV (reference sequence). V was trimmed by 2 bases and J by 4 bases, leaving 17 bases between them. There are 16 residues in the CDR3. CDR3: CASSLISSGASTEAFF. The CDR3 region has the DNA TGTGCCAGCAGTTTAATATCGTCGGGGGCTAGCACTGAAGCTTTCTTT.

The chain recombines TRBV19 with TRBJ2-7; 9 bases agree with TRBD1. This CDR3 has 15 amino acids. The junction had 6 bases not matched to a gene; V was cut back by 6 bases and J by 0 bases. Germline loops: CDR1 LNHDA, CDR2 SQIVND (reference sequence). The CDR3 loop is CASRPTTGGSYEQYF. Written as DNA, the CDR3 is TGTGCCAGTAGGCCAACGACAGGGGGCTCCTACGAGCAGTACTTC.

This clone was found a few times. The rearrangement uses TRBV10-1 and TRBJ1-5; no clear D. The CDR3 runs 13 residues. CDR1 is WNHNN and CDR2 is SYGVQD in the germline V gene (reference sequence). The V gene lost 5 bases and the J gene lost 7 bases, with 12 bases spanning the gap. The CDR3 protein is CASSIQAIQPQHF. CDR3 DNA: TGCGCCAGCAGTATACAAGCTATCCAGCCCCAGCATTTT.

The chain has TRBV18 and TRBJ2-2; TRBD1 agrees at 7 bases. With 6 bases clipped from V and 5 bases from J, the junction kept 0 bases outside the gene matches. This CDR3 spans 12 amino acids. Germline V gives CDR1 KGHSH, CDR2 LQKENI. The CDR3 DNA sequence: TGTGCCAGCTCGACAGGGACCGGGGAGCTGTTTTTT. Protein sequence: CASSTGTGELFF. Combining the CDR3 with reference TRBV18 and TRBJ2-2 gives the whole variable domain NAGVMQNPRHLVRRRGQEARLRCSPMKGHSHVYWYRQLPEEGLKFMVYLQKENIIDESGMPKERFSAEFPKEGPSILRIQQVVRGDSAAYFCASSTGTGELFFGEGSRLTVL.

The J gene is TRBJ1-5, the V gene TRBV27, with TRBD1 identical over 10 bases. This CDR3 has 14 amino acids. J was trimmed by 7 bases and V by 8 bases; bases with no gene match: 8. Germline V gene data show CDR1 as MNHEY and CDR2 as SMNVEV (reference sequence). CDR3: CASAGQGDNQPQHF. CDR3 coding DNA: TGTGCCAGCGCTGGACAGGGGGACAACCAGCCCCAGCATTTT.

The genes are TRBV7-2 and TRBJ2-1, with TRBD1 identical over 7 bases. After removal of 2 bases from V and 0 bases from J, the junction contained 4 bases not matched to a gene. CDR1 is SGHTA and CDR2 is FQGNSA in the germline V gene. The CDR3 spans 16 residues. Here the CDR3 DNA reads TGTGCCAGCAGCTTATGGGGACAGAGCTCCTACAATGAGCAGTTCTTC. Amino acid sequence: CASSLWGQSSYNEQFF. Full variable domain (outside the CDR3, taken from reference TRBV7-2 and TRBJ2-1): GAGVSQSPSNKVTEKGKDVELRCDPISGHTALYWYRQSLGQGLEFLIYFQGNSAPDKSGLPSDRFSAERTGGSVSTLTIQRTQQEDSAVYLCASSLWGQSSYNEQFFGPGTRLTVL.